This T cell receptor (beta chain) was sequenced for a study of T cells after yellow fever vaccination. Making TCR cDNA involved 5'RACE template switching, which added UMIs and a universal primer site. TCRdb reprocessed the 5' RACE reads via MiXCR and lists one record per CDR3 protein. This sample has about 69,000 distinct CDR3 sequences; roughly 6% occur once, and the top ten carry around 2.2%. This clonotype was counted ten times or more. Its antigen is not identified. Study outcomes and limitations: Most clones from primary vaccination resurfaced after the booster (96% CD4, about 91% CD8).

The V gene lost 4 bases and the J gene lost 0 bases, with 13 bases spanning the gap. Germline lookup yields CDR1 MGHRA and CDR2 YSYEKL. This CDR3 region has 17 residues. The TCR originated in a man aged 18 to 35 who received the YFV17D yellow fever vaccine. This specimen was CD4+ T cells sorted from PBMCs, taken roughly 14 days after the first yellow fever vaccination. The chain employs TRBV4-1 and TRBJ2-6, with D perhaps matching TRBD1 (6 bases). CDR3 amino acids: CASSRQDSPSGANVLTF. The CDR3 DNA follows: TGCGCCAGCAGCCGACAGGACAGTCCCTCTGGGGCCAACGTCCTGACTTTC.